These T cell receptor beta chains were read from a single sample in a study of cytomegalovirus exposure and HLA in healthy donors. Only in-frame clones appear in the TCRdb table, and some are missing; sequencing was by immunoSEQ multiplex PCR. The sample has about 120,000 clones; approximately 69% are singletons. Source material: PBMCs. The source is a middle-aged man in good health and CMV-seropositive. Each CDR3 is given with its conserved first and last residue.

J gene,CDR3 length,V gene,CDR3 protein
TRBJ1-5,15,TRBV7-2,CASSLGQGYNQPQHF
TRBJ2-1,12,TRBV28,CASSSAGVREFF
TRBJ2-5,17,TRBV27,CASRHYLQTGKQETQYF
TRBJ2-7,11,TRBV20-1,CSAASAREQYF
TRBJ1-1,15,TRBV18,CASSQTGQGNTEAFF
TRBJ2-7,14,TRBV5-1,CASSLTTGTYEQYF
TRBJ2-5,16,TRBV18,CASSPRPGHIQETQYF
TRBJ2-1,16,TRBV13,CASSSRTGEDYNEQFF
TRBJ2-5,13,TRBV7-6,CASSLAQQETQYF
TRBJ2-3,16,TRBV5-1,CASSLGTGGVTDTQYF
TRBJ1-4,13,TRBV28,CATGQGANEKLFF
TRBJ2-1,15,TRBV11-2,CASSLDTGGRSEQFF
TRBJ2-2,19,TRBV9,CASSVTGLAGGPSTGELFF
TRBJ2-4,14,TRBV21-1,CASSRGGRKNIQYF
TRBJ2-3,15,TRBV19,CASSEAGEVADTQYF
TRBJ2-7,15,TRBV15,CATSRDRGGNYEQYF
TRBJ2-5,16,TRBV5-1,CASSRGTSGRLETQYF
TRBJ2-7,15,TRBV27,CASSSLGQGANEQYF
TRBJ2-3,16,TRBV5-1,CASSLAEGTRTDTQYF
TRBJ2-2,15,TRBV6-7,CASSYEGPNTGELFF
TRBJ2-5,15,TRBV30,CAWSAREGIQETQYF
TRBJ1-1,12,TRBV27,CASSQGTTEAFF
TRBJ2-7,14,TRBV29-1,CSVAPGQGGYEQYF
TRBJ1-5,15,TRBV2,CASSDQGSGSQPQHF
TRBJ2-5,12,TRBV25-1,CASSLGRETQYF
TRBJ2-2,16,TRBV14,CASSQKAGGRTGELFF
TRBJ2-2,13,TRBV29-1,CSVNQGGTGELFF
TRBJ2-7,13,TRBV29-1,CSVMAGGSYEQYF
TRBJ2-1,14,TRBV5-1,CASRLAETYNEQFF
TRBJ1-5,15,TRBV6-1,CASRQGHFGNQPQHF
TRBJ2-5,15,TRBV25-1,CASSAYGQLQETQYF
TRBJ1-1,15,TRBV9,CASSVLDRASTEAFF
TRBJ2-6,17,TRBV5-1,CASSLGGGAGGANVLTF
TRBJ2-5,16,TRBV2,CASSPRTSGGMETQYF
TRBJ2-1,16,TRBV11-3,CASSLDGTSGHNEQFF
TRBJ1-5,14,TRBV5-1,CASSLAPLEEPQHF
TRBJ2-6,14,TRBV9,CASRPGSGANVLTF
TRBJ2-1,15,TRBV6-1,CATEGVAGHYNEQFF
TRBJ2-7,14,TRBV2,CASSGGGRWSEQYF
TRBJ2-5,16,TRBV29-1,CSVEAQRESKLETQYF
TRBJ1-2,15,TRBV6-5,CASSNQGTYNYGYTF
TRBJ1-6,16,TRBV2,CASSTRTGGRNSPLHF
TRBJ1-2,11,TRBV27,CATGVGYGYTF
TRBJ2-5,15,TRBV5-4,CASSLTSGGAETQYF
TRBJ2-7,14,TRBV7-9,CASSGGQGAYEQYF
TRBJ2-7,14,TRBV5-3,CARRGGEGSYEQYF
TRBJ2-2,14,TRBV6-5,CASSDRVLAGELFF
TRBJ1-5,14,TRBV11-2,CASSYQGPNQPQHF
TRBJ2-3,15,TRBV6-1,CASRGAGGSTDTQYF
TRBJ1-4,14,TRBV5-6,CASIRQATNEKLFF
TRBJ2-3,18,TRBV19,CASSFKPQGTLSTDTQYF